This paragraph covers one TCR beta chain sequence. This sample was taken from a study of blood T cell repertoires in COVID-19. About the research overall: Some COVID-19 samples were acute and others convalescent; all came from the United States, Italy and Spain. The analysed material was cDNA or gDNA that came from T cells, B-cell-depleted T cells, or PBMCs.

Patients from Seattle were sampled longitudinally, starting during active infection. The V and J ends lost 1 base and 3 bases, in that order; junction bases with no gene match: 5. Looked up from germline, CDR1 is LGHNT and CDR2 is FRNRAP. The CDR3 covers 16 residues. The method was immunoSEQ multiplex PCR; TCRdb's version includes in-frame clones alone and lacks a portion of them. The data hold about 160,000 clones, with around 82% observed a single time. The origin of this receptor is a woman in her thirties or forties with COVID-19, enrolled during active disease. Specimen: peripheral blood. The V call is TRBV12-5, the J call TRBJ1-1; 10 bases fit TRBD1. CDR3 DNA sequence: TGTGCTAGTGGTTTGGGGACAGGGGGAGGTTACACTGAAGCTTTCTTT. It yields the protein CASGLGTGGGYTEAFF.